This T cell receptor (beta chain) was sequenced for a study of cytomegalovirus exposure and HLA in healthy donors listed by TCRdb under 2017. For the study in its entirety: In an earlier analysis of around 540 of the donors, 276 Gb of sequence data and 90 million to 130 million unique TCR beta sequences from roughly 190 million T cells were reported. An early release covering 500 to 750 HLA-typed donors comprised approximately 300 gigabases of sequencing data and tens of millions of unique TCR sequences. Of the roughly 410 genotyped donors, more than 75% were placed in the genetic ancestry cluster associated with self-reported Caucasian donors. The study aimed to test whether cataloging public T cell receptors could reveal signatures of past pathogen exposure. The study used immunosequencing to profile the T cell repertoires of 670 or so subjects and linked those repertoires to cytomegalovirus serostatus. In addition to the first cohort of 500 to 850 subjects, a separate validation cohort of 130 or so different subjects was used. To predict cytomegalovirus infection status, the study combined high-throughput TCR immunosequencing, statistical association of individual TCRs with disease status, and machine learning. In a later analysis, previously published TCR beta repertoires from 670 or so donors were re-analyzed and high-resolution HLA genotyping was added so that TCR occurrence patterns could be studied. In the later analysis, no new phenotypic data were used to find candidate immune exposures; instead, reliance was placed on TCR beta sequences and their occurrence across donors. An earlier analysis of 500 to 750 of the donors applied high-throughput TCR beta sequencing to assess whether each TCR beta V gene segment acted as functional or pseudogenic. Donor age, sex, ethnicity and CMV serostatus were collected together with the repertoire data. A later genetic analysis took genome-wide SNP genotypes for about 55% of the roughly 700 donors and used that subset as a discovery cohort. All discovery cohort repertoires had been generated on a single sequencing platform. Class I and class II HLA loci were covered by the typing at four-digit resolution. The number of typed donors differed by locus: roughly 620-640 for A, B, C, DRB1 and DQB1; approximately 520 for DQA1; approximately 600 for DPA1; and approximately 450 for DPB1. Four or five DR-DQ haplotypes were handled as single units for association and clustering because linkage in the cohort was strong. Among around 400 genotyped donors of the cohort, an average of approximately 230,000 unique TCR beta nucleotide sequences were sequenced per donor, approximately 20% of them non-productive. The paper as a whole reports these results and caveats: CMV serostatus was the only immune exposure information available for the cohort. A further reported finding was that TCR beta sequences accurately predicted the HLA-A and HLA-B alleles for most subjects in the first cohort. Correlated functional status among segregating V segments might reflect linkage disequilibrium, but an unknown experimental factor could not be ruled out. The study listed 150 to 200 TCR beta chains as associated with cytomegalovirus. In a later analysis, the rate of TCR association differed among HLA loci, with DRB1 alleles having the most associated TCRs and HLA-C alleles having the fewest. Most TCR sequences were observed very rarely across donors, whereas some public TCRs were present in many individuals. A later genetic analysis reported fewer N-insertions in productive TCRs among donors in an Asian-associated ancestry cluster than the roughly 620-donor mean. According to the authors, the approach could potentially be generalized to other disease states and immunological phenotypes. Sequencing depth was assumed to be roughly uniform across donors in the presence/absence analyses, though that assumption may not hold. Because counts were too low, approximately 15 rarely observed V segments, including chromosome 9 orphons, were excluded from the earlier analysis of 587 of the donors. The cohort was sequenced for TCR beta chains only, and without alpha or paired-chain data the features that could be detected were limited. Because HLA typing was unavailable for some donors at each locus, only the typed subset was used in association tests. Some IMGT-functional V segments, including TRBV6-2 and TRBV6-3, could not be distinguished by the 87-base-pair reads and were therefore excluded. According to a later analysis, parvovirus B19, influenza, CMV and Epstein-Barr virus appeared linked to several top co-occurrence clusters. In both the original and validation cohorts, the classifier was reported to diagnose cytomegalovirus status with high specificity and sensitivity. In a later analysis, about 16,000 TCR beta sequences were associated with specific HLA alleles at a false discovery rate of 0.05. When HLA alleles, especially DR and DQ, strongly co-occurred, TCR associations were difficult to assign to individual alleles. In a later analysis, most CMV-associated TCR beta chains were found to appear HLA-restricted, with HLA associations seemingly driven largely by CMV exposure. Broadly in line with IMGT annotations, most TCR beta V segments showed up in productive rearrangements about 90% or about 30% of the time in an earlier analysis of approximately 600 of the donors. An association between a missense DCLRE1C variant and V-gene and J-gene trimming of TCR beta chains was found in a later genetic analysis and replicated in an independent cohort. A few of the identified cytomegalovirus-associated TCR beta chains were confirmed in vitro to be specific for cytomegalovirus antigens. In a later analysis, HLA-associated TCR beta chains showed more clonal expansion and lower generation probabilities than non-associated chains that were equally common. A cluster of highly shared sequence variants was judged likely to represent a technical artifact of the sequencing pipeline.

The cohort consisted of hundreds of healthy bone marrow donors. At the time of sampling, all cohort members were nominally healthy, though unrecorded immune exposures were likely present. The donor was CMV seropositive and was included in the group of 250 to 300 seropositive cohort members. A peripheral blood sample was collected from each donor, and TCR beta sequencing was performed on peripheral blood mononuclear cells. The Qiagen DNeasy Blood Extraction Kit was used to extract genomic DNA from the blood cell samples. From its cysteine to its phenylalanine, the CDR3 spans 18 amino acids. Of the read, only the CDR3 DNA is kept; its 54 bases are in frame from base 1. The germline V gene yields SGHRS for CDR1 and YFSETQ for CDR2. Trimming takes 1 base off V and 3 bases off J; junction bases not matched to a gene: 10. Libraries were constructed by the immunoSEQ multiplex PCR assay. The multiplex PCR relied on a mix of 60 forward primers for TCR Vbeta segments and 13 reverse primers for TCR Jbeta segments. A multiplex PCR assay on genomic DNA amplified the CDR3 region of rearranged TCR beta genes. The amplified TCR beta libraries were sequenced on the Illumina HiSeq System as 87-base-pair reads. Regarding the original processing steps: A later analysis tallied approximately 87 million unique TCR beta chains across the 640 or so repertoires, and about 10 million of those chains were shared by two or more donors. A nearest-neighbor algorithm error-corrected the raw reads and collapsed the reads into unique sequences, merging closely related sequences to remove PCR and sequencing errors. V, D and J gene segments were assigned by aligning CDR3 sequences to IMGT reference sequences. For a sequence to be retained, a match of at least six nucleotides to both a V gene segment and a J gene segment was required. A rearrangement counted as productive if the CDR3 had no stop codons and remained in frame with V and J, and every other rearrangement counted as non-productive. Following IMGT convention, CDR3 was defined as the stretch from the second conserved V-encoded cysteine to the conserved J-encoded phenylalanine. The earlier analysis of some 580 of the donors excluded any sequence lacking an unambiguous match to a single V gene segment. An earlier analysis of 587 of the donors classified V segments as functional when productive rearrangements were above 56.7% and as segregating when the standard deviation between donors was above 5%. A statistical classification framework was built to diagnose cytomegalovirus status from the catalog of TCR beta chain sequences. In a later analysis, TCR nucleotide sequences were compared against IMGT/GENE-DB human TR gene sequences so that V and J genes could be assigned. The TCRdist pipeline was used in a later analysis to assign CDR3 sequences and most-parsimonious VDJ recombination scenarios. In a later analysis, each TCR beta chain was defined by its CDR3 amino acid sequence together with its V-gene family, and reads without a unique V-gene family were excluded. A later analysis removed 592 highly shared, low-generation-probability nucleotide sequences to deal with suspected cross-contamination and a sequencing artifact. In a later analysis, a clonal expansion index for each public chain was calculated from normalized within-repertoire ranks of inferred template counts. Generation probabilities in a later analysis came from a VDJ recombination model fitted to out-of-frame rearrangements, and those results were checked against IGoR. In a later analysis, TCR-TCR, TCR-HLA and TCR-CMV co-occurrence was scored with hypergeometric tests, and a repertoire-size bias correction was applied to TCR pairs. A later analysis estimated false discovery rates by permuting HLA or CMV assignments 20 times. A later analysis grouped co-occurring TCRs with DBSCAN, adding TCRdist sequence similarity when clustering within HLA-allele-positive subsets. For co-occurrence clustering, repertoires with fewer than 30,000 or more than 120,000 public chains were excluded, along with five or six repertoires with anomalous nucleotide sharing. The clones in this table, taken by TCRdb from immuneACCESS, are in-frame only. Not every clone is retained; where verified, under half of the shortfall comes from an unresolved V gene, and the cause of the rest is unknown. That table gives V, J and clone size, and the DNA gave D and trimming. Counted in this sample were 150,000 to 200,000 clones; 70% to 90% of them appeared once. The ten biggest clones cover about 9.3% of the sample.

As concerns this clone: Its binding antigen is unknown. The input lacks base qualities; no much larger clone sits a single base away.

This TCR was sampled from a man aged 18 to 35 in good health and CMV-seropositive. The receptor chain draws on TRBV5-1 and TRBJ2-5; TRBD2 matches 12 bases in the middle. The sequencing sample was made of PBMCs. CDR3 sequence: CASSLWGPGLAGKETQYF. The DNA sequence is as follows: TGCGCCAGCAGCTTGTGGGGACCGGGACTAGCGGGTAAAGAGACCCAGTACTTC.